This TCR beta chain is from a study of identical twins. This clonotype was recorded a few times. The antigen is unknown. General study results and limits: For monozygotic twins, models underestimated out-of-frame TCR alpha sharing. Insertions were reduced in abundant cord blood beta clonotypes but not in memory repertoires.

The authors used template switching to add a universal primer site and gave cDNA unique molecular identifiers. From the 5' RACE reads, TCRdb called clonotypes with MiXCR, one entry per CDR3 protein. The sample records 1,800,000 or so distinct CDR3 sequences, 32% being singletons. This CDR3 is 13 amino acids long. Deletions cut 5 bases from V and 1 base from J, with 6 bases between. The germline gives CDR1 SGHTA, CDR2 FQGNSA. The sequencing input was cord blood. The chain employs TRBV7-2 and TRBJ1-5; D is ambiguous. This TCR derives from a newborn girl in good health. The chain's CDR3 is CASSMTSNQPQHF. Written as DNA, the CDR3 is TGTGCCAGCAGCATGACAAGCAATCAGCCCCAGCATTTT.